This TCR beta chain originates from a study of breast tumors, draining lymph nodes, adjacent tissues. The V gene's germline CDR1 is SGHDT and CDR2 YYEEEE. This CDR3 has 13 residues. Between the trimmed V and J ends, which lost 2 bases and 4 bases, there was a span of 9 bases. TCRdb passed the multiplex PCR reads through MiXCR, listing each CDR3 protein once. The table shows 33,000 or so distinct CDR3 sequences, with 60% to 70% occurring only once. The sample holds many counts of this clonotype. This chain joins TRBV5-6 and TRBJ2-5; maybe TRBD2 (6 bases). This sequence originates from a female donor with breast cancer. Some clones in this sample may be carry-over from other donors' samples. The sequenced sample was breast tumor tissue. CDR3 amino acids: CASSLRGGETQYF. DNA for the CDR3: TGTGCCAGCAGCTTAAGGGGAGGAGAGACCCAGTACTTC.